This is a list of T cell receptor beta chains from one sample in a study of cytomegalovirus exposure and HLA in healthy donors. Libraries were prepared by immunoSEQ multiplex PCR; TCRdb keeps only in-frame clonotypes and omits some of them. Found here are roughly 170,000 clones, under 85% of them singletons; the top ten hold 1.5% to 2%. Sample: PBMCs. These receptors originate from a woman aged 25 to 39 in good health and CMV-seronegative. The CDR3 runs from the conserved cysteine through the conserved F or W. The D gene is left open where the match is weak. Clone sizes are given selectively: once, few, many, or a class where the clone is expanded.

V gene	J gene	D gene	clone size	CDR3 protein	CDR3 DNA
TRBV9	TRBJ1-1	NA	NA	CASSPPEERAEAFF	TGTGCCAGCAGCCCCCCGGAGGAGCGCGCTGAAGCTTTCTTT
TRBV13	TRBJ1-2	TRBD1	NA	CASSLQGVNYGYTF	TGTGCCAGCAGCCTACAGGGGGTTAACTATGGCTACACCTTC
TRBV27	TRBJ1-4	NA	NA	CASSFKAVDEKLFF	TGTGCCAGCAGTTTTAAAGCCGTGGATGAAAAACTGTTTTTT
TRBV9	TRBJ2-1	TRBD2	NA	CASSVSAGLGNEQFF	TGTGCCAGCAGCGTATCTGCGGGACTAGGAAATGAGCAGTTCTTC
TRBV14	TRBJ2-1	NA	NA	CASSLTYSYNEQFF	TGTGCCAGCAGCCTAACCTACTCCTACAATGAGCAGTTCTTC
TRBV6-6	TRBJ1-6	NA	NA	CASSYSAQAQDSPLHF	TGTGCCAGCAGTTACTCGGCGCAGGCTCAGGATTCACCCCTCCACTTT
TRBV6-1	TRBJ2-3	TRBD1	NA	CASSDDRGRWVTDTQYF	TGTGCCAGCAGTGATGACAGGGGCCGATGGGTCACAGATACGCAGTATTTT
TRBV19	TRBJ2-3	NA	NA	CASTPYGTQGEDTQYF	TGTGCCAGTACCCCCTACGGGACTCAAGGGGAAGATACGCAGTATTTT
TRBV15	TRBJ1-1	NA	NA	CATAGDQMNTEAFF	TGTGCCACCGCCGGGGATCAAATGAACACTGAAGCTTTCTTT
TRBV27	TRBJ2-7	TRBD1	NA	CASSFRDRAVEQYF	TGTGCCAGCAGTTTTCGGGACAGGGCTGTCGAGCAGTACTTC
TRBV19	TRBJ1-2	NA	NA	CASKPGRGNYGYTF	TGTGCCAGTAAACCAGGAAGAGGGAACTATGGCTACACCTTC
TRBV27	TRBJ1-2	TRBD1	NA	CASSPRGTDYGYTF	TGTGCCAGCAGTCCTCGTGGGACAGACTATGGCTACACCTTC
TRBV10-2	TRBJ2-3	TRBD2	NA	CASSESWTSEGGTDTQYF	TGCGCCAGCAGTGAGTCTTGGACTAGCGAAGGGGGCACAGATACGCAGTATTTT
TRBV19	TRBJ2-3	TRBD1	NA	CASKQGGRTDTQYF	TGTGCCAGTAAACAGGGGGGAAGGACAGATACGCAGTATTTT
TRBV5-4	TRBJ2-3	TRBD2	NA	CASRQTSRSTDTQYF	TGTGCCAGCAGACAGACTAGCAGAAGCACAGATACGCAGTATTTT
TRBV6-1	TRBJ1-6	NA	once	CASSDGTNGSPLHF	TGTGCCAGCAGTGATGGGACAAATGGTTCACCCCTCCACTTT
TRBV21-1	TRBJ1-6	NA	NA	CASSKGKRDFSSYNSPLHF	TGTGCCAGCAGCAAAGGCAAACGGGACTTCAGCTCCTATAATTCACCCCTCCACTTT
TRBV6-4	TRBJ1-2	NA	NA	CASRWGVGYTF	TGTGCCAGCAGATGGGGGGTGGGCTACACCTTC
TRBV9	TRBJ1-2	NA	NA	CASSVAHGTNNYGYTF	TGTGCCAGCAGCGTAGCCCATGGGACTAATAACTATGGCTACACCTTC
TRBV5-1	TRBJ1-3	TRBD1	NA	CASQGDPGNTIYF	TGCGCCAGTCAGGGGGACCCTGGAAACACCATATATTTT
TRBV4-1	TRBJ1-5	TRBD1	NA	CASSRFGTAISNQPQHF	TGCGCCAGCAGCCGTTTTGGGACAGCCATTAGCAATCAGCCCCAGCATTTT
TRBV10-1	TRBJ2-2	NA	NA	CASSESAGLNTGELFF	TGCGCCAGCAGTGAGTCAGCCGGACTGAACACCGGGGAGCTGTTTTTT
TRBV27	TRBJ2-7	TRBD1	NA	CASSLGQSYEQYF	TGTGCCAGCAGTCTGGGACAGTCCTACGAGCAGTACTTC
TRBV21-1	TRBJ1-2	NA	NA	CASSKERSNYGYTF	TGTGCCAGCAGCAAAGAGAGGTCTAACTATGGCTACACCTTC
TRBV18	TRBJ2-5	NA	NA	CASSPRPGQMGETQYF	TGTGCCAGCTCACCCAGACCAGGACAGATGGGGGAGACCCAGTACTTC
TRBV19	TRBJ1-1	TRBD1	few	CATTDRVNTEAFF	TGTGCCACCACCGACAGGGTCAACACTGAAGCTTTCTTT
TRBV18	TRBJ2-4	NA	few	CASSPPPGGIQYF	TGTGCCAGCTCACCACCGCCTGGCGGCATTCAGTACTTC
TRBV7-9	TRBJ2-7	NA	NA	CASSSRGGSSSYEQYF	TGTGCCAGCAGCTCCCGAGGGGGATCTTCCTCCTACGAGCAGTACTTC
TRBV30	TRBJ1-5	TRBD1	NA	CAWSVGHRGCNQPQHF	TGTGCCTGGAGTGTGGGGCACAGGGGTTGCAATCAGCCCCAGCATTTT
TRBV7-8	TRBJ2-7	NA	NA	CASSLALDYEQYF	TGTGCCAGCAGCTTAGCACTCGACTACGAGCAGTACTTC
TRBV10-3	TRBJ1-1	TRBD1	NA	CAISLTGGDTEAFF	TGTGCCATCAGTCTCACAGGGGGGGACACTGAAGCTTTCTTT
TRBV6-6	TRBJ1-1	NA	few	CASSFQQRENTEAFF	TGTGCCAGCAGTTTTCAACAGCGGGAGAACACTGAAGCTTTCTTT
TRBV4-1	TRBJ1-1	NA	NA	CASSQVDGGNTEAFF	TGCGCCAGCAGCCAAGTAGATGGAGGGAACACTGAAGCTTTCTTT
TRBV7-9	TRBJ1-2	NA	NA	CASSFTGRANYGYTF	TGTGCCAGCAGCTTCACCGGGAGAGCTAACTATGGCTACACCTTC
TRBV9	TRBJ1-1	NA	NA	CASSVSPLQGEAFF	TGTGCCAGCAGCGTCAGTCCCCTACAGGGTGAAGCTTTCTTT
TRBV6-5	TRBJ2-3	NA	NA	CASSRDTDTQYF	TGTGCCAGCAGTCGCGACACAGATACGCAGTATTTT
TRBV19	TRBJ2-7	TRBD2	few	CASSRSPGLAGDYEQYF	TGTGCCAGTAGTCGAAGCCCCGGACTAGCGGGAGACTACGAGCAGTACTTC
TRBV4-2	TRBJ2-2	NA	NA	CASSLHRGFPGELFF	TGTGCCAGCAGCCTCCATCGAGGGTTCCCCGGGGAGCTGTTTTTT
TRBV27	TRBJ2-7	TRBD2	NA	CASSLRGLALYEQYF	TGTGCCAGCAGTTTAAGGGGACTAGCTCTCTACGAGCAGTACTTC
TRBV6-1	TRBJ2-7	TRBD1	NA	CASRAGTGYEQYF	TGTGCCAGCAGGGCCGGGACAGGATACGAGCAGTACTTC
TRBV6-5	TRBJ1-2	TRBD1	NA	CASSYRQGAYGYTF	TGTGCCAGCAGTTACCGGCAGGGGGCCTATGGCTACACCTTC
TRBV27	TRBJ1-3	NA	NA	CASSSIRGSGNTIYF	TGTGCCAGCAGTTCTATTAGGGGTTCTGGAAACACCATATATTTT
TRBV5-1	TRBJ1-6	NA	few	CASSLTETYNSPLHF	TGCGCCAGCAGCTTGACAGAGACCTATAATTCACCCCTCCACTTT
TRBV5-5	TRBJ2-1	TRBD2	NA	CASSWTPGLAGTYNEQFF	TGTGCCAGCAGCTGGACCCCGGGACTAGCGGGAACCTACAATGAGCAGTTCTTC
TRBV5-4	TRBJ1-6	NA	NA	CASSLGLNYNSPLHF	TGTGCCAGCAGCTTGGGACTGAATTATAATTCACCCCTCCACTTT
TRBV6-5	TRBJ2-1	NA	NA	CASSYDAGVYNEQFF	TGTGCCAGCAGTTACGATGCAGGGGTGTACAATGAGCAGTTCTTC